These T cell receptor beta chains were read from a single sample in a study of blood T cell repertoires in COVID-19. Method: immunoSEQ multiplex PCR; TCRdb's copy keeps in-frame clones and lacks some. The sample comprises 100,000 to 150,000 clones, approximately 84% of which are singletons, and about 15% rests with the top ten. Sequenced sample: peripheral blood. These receptors were collected from an elderly woman with acute or convalescent COVID-19. The CDR3 runs from the conserved cysteine through the conserved F or W. Fields, in order: D gene, clone size, V gene, J gene, CDR3 DNA, CDR3 protein. D genes are given only for firm matches. The size of a clone is reported for some rows only, either as once, few or many, or as a class for expanded clones.

>-|-|TRBV19|TRBJ1-1
TGTGCCAGTAGTGTAACCCTCCAGGGAGGCACTGAAGCTTTCTTT
CASSVTLQGGTEAFF
>TRBD1|once|TRBV7-9|TRBJ1-4
TGTGCCAGCAGCTCCTCTGAACAGGGGGGGAATGAAAAACTGTTTTTT
CASSSSEQGGNEKLFF
>TRBD1|-|TRBV27|TRBJ1-4
TGTGCCAGCAGTGCCACGACAGGGGGCGCGGTTGAAAAACTGTTTTTT
CASSATTGGAVEKLFF
>-|-|TRBV12-2|TRBJ1-1
TGTGCAAGTCGCTCGGACAGGCGGCACCCCCACCTGAACACTGAAGCTTTCTTT
CASRSDRRHPHLNTEAFF
>TRBD2|once|TRBV19|TRBJ2-5
TGTGCCAGTAGTATTGGGACTAGCGGAGGGGCCCAGTACTTC
CASSIGTSGGAQYF
>-|-|TRBV5-5|TRBJ2-1
TGTGCCAGCAGCTTGAGCAGGGGGGTCTACAATGAGCAGTTCTTC
CASSLSRGVYNEQFF
>-|-|TRBV12-1|TRBJ1-4
TGTGCCAGCAGCTTTGGTCGGGCAGGGCGACCTCGTTTGGGTGAAAAACTGTTTTTT
CASSFGRAGRPRLGEKLFF
>TRBD1|-|TRBV18|TRBJ1-4
TGTGCCAGCTCCCCTGACAGGGGTGAAAAACTGTTTTTT
CASSPDRGEKLFF
>-|-|TRBV5-1|TRBJ1-2
TGCGCCAGCAGCTTGGGTACAAACAATGGCTACACCTTC
CASSLGTNNGYTF
>TRBD1|-|TRBV5-5|TRBJ1-4
TGTGCCAGCAGCTTGGGGGACAGGGGAGAGATTGAAAAACTGTTTTTT
CASSLGDRGEIEKLFF
>TRBD1|-|TRBV4-3|TRBJ1-2
TGCGCCAGCAGCCAAGGACAGGGGGTAGGGGGCTACACCTTC
CASSQGQGVGGYTF
>TRBD1|few|TRBV6-5|TRBJ2-7
TGTGCCAGCAGAGACTACCGGGACAGGGCCTACGAGCAGTACTTC
CASRDYRDRAYEQYF
>-|-|TRBV27|TRBJ1-1
TGTGCCAGTTTCGGTTCCAGGGGAATAACTGAAGCTTTCTTT
CASFGSRGITEAFF
>-|few|TRBV18|TRBJ1-1
TGTGCCAGCTCACCAGCGGGAGGGACTGAAGCTTTCTTT
CASSPAGGTEAFF
>TRBD1|few|TRBV5-1|TRBJ2-2
TGCGCCAGCAGCGGCAGGGGGTTGGACACCGGGGAGCTGTTTTTT
CASSGRGLDTGELFF
>-|-|TRBV21-1|TRBJ1-6
TGTGCCAGCAGCAAAACCAGGGGGAGTAGACCGTATAATTCACCCCTCCACTTT
CASSKTRGSRPYNSPLHF
>-|-|TRBV30|TRBJ1-4
TGTGCCTGGGGGTACGGACAAGGCGAAAAACTGTTTTTT
CAWGYGQGEKLFF
>-|-|TRBV5-6|TRBJ2-1
TGTGCCAGCAGCAGCGACGGGAGAGGATCCTACAATGAGCAGTTCTTC
CASSSDGRGSYNEQFF
>-|-|TRBV20-1|TRBJ1-2
TGCAGTGCTAGTTCTAGCCCTAACTATGGCTACACCTTC
CSASSSPNYGYTF
>-|-|TRBV6-6|TRBJ2-1
TGTGCCAGCAGTCAGGAGGGACATGAGCAGTTCTTC
CASSQEGHEQFF
>-|-|TRBV9|TRBJ1-6
TGTGCCAGCAGCGTAGGGATACAGGGTTCACCCCTCCACTTT
CASSVGIQGSPLHF
>TRBD1|-|TRBV2|TRBJ1-3
TGTGCCAGCAGTACAGGGGGCGATGGAAACACCATATATTTT
CASSTGGDGNTIYF
>-|-|TRBV7-9|TRBJ2-7
TGTGCCAGCAGCCAGGGCGGGGGCGAACCAAGCTACGAGCAGTACTTC
CASSQGGGEPSYEQYF
>TRBD2|-|TRBV15|TRBJ2-1
TGTGCCACCAGCTCGACTAGCGGGAGGGCCACATACAATGAGCAGTTCTTC
CATSSTSGRATYNEQFF